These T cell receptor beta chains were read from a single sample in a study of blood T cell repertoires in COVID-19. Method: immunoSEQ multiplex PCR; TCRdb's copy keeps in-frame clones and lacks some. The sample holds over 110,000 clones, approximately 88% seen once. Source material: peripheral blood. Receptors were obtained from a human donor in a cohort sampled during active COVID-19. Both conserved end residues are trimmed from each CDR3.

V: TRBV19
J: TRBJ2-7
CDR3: ASSIGRGYEQY

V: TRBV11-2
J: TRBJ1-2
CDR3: ASTSPGQDYGYT

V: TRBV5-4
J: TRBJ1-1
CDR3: ASSLDTGIQQAF

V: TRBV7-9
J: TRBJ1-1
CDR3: ASSPPISNTEAF

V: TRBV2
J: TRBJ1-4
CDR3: AGLAQINEKLF

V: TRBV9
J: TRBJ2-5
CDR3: ASSVGWGRGRQETQY

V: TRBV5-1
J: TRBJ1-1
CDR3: ASSLDRSGTEAF

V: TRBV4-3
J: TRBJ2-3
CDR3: ASSQLLAGGTDTQY

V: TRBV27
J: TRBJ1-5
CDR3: ASSLSTPVFQPQH

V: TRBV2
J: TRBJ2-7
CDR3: ASSEALQGVGEQY

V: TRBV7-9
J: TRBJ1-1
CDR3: ASSPRGGQRGEEKAF

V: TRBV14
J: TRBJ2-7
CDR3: ASSRGTAIYEQY

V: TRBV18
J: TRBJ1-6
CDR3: ASSRDRETLH

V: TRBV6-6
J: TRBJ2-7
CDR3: ASSYPGQSNEQY

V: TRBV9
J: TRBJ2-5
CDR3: ASSVGTSGGQTQETQY

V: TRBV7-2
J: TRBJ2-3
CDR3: ASSTAPGQGTQY

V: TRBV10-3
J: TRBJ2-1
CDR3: AISWGDGYNEQF

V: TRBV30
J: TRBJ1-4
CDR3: AWSHVQGGTNEKLF

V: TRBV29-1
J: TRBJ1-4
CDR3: SVLLWDRGGKLF

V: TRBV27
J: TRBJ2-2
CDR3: ASRVSRGVTGELF

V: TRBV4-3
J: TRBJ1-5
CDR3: ASSQDQGQPQH

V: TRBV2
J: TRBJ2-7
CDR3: ASSVQRVPSYEQY

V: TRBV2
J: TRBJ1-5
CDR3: ASSIGQGGQPQH

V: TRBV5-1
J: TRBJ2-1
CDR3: ASKVAGAINEQF

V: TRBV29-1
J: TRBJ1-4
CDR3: SVGEASNEKLF

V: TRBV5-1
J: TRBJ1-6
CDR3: ASSLAYNSPLH

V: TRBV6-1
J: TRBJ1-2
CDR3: ASSETVTNYGYT

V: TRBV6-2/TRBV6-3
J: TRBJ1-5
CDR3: ASRPLSWGVNQPQH

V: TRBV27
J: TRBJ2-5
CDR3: ASSLATGFRPETQY

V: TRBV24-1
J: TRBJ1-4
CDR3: ATSEPGTTGTEKLF

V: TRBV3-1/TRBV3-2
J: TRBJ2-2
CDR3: ASSQETRNTGELF

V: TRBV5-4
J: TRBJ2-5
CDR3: ASSLWGGTETQY

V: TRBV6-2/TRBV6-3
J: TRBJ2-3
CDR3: ASSYGGADTQY

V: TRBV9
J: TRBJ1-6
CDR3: ASSSRQGNSPLH

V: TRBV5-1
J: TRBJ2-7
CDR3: ASSPRQGTTYEQY

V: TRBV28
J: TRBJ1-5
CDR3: ASSSSTGVSSNQPQH

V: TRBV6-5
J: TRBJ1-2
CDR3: ASSNLYRGLGYT

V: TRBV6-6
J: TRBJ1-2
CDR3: ASRTNRGSYGYT

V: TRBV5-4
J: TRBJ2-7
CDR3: ASSPGLAGTEQY

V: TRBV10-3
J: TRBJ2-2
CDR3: AISSGTGYGTGELF

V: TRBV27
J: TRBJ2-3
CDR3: ASSLLSGTSTDTQY

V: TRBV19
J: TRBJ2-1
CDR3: ASSTRQVSYNEQF

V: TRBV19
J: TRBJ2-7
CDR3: ATTPSGQGRKEQY

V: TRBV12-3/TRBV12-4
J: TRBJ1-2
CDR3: ASIDQGSGGYT

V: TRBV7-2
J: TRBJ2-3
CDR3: ASSSNGRGNTDTQY

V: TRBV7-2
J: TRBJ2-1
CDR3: ASNLMDYLLHNEQF

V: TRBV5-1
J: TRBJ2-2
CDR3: ASSLWTENTGELF

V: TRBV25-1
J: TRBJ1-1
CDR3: ASRLTGENTEAF

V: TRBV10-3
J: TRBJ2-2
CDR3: AISESRLAGGLNTGELF